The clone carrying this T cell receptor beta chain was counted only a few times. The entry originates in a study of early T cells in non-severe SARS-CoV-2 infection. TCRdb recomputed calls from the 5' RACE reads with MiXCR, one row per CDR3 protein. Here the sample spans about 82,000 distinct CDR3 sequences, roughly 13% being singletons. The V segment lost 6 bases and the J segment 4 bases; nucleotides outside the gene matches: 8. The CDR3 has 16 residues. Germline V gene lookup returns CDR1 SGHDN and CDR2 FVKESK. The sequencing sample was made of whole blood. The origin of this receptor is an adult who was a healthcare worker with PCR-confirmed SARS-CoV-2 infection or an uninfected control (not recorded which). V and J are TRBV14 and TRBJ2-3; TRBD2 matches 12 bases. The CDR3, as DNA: TGTGCCAGCAGGCGTACTAGCGGGAGGCCACCAGATACGCAGTATTTT. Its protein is CASRRTSGRPPDTQYF.